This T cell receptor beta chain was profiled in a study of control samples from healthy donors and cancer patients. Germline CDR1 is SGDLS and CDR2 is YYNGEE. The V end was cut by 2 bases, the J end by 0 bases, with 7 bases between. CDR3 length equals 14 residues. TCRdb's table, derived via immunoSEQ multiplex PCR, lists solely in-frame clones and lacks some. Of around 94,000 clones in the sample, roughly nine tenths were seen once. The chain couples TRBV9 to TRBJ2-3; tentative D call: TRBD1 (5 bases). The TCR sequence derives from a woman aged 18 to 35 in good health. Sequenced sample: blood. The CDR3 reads CASSVQGSTDTQYF. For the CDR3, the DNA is TGTGCCAGCAGCGTTCAGGGTAGCACAGATACGCAGTATTTT.